This T cell receptor beta chain was sequenced for a study of PD-1 blockade in classical Hodgkin lymphoma. General study results and limits: Nothing has yet pinned down what causes the repertoire differences, possibly disease activity or prior therapy. Researchers reported that CD4+ TCR diversity, though not CD8+, rose significantly by C4D1. The study reported lower baseline TCR diversity in newly diagnosed patients than in healthy donors. Baseline diversity was lower in partial responders and progressors than complete responders.

Every patient had relapsed following autologous stem cell transplantation, and cohorts differed in brentuximab vedotin exposure. Deletions cut 8 bases from V and 4 bases from J, with 11 bases between. Germline V gene sequence: CDR1 MNHNY, CDR2 SVGAGI (reference sequence). The CDR3 extends over 13 amino acids. About this clone: Its antigen is still unknown.

TCRdb's copy holds only in-frame clones and misses some; the assay was immunoSEQ multiplex PCR. The table has over 90,000 clones, roughly 89% seen once. The receptor's source is a human donor with classical Hodgkin lymphoma. The chain recombines TRBV6-6 with TRBJ2-2; no firm D call. The sequences come from peripheral blood mononuclear cells (PBMCs), collected before the second cycle of nivolumab. CDR3 sequence: CASESERTGELFF. The CDR3 nucleotides read TGTGCCAGCGAGTCGGAGCGCACCGGGGAGCTGTTTTTT.